The T cell receptor (beta chain) under discussion was sequenced for a study of OX40 agonist ivuxolimab in advanced cancers. About the study: Two patients with cutaneous melanoma and one with hepatocellular carcinoma, three in total, showed partial responses.

Sequencing was performed with immunoSEQ multiplex PCR; in TCRdb, only in-frame clones are kept and a portion is missing. The sample holds about 78,000 clones; about 90% are singletons and the top ten take 2.5% to 3.5%. CDR1 SGHVS and CDR2 FQNEAQ come from the germline V gene. Trimming took 5 bases from V and 7 from J, leaving 17 bases between them. The CDR3 covers 14 residues. Sequenced material: CD4+ or CD8+ T cells sorted from blood, taken in a trial of the OX40 agonist ivuxolimab. The chain combines TRBV7-8 with TRBJ1-1; D uncertain. The source is an adult with an advanced solid tumor such as melanoma, head and neck, liver or kidney cancer. The CDR3 region has the DNA TGTGCCAGCAGCCGCACCCAGCCGACAAGTGAAGCTTTCTTT. Amino acids: CASSRTQPTSEAFF.